These T cell receptor beta chains were read from a single sample in a study of regulatory T cells in long-lasting Graves disease. A single record per CDR3 protein comes from TCRdb applying MiXCR to the multiplex PCR reads. Of hundreds of thousands of distinct CDR3 sequences listed, roughly 30% were seen once; the top ten hold 40% to 50%. Here the sequenced sample was peripheral blood mononuclear cells (PBMCs), taken when the disease was refractory, from a patient treated with antithyroid drugs. These receptors were taken from a female donor with Graves disease. CDR3s include the opening cysteine and the closing phenylalanine or tryptophan. Each record gives: V gene, clone size, D gene, J gene, CDR3 DNA, CDR3 protein. The D gene is left open where the match is weak. Part of the rows lack a size; the others show once, few, many or a class for expanded clones.

TRBV11-1	-	-	TRBJ2-7	TGTGCCAGCAGCTTAGAATGGCCGGCGAGCTCCTACGGGCAGTACTTC	CASSLEWPASSYGQYF
TRBV2	-	-	TRBJ2-7	TGTGCCAGCAGTGAACAGCGACCGAGCTCCTACGAGCAGTACTTC	CASSEQRPSSYEQYF
TRBV5-4	-	-	TRBJ1-2	TGTGCCAGCAGCCCCGGGGCTCAACGACGCGGCTACACCTTC	CASSPGAQRRGYTF
TRBV12-3/TRBV12-4	many	-	TRBJ1-1	TGTGCCAGCATTACAGGGTGGAGTGAAGCTTTCTTT	CASITGWSEAFF
TRBV12-3/TRBV12-4	-	TRBD1	TRBJ1-3	TGTGCCAGCAGGTCCATTACCGGGACAGGGCTTGGAAACACCATATATTTT	CASRSITGTGLGNTIYF
TRBV20-1	-	-	TRBJ2-2	TGCAGTGCTATGACGGGAGTCGCGAACACCGGGGAGCTGTTTTTT	CSAMTGVANTGELFF
TRBV2	many	TRBD2	TRBJ2-5	TGTGCCAGCACCCGCGGGACTAGCGGGAGAGAGACCCAGTACTTC	CASTRGTSGRETQYF
TRBV6-2/TRBV6-3	few	TRBD1	TRBJ1-5	TGTGCCAGCAGTGAAATTCCCGGGACAGGGGTTAGGCAGCCCCAGCATTTT	CASSEIPGTGVRQPQHF
TRBV18	-	TRBD1	TRBJ1-5	TGTGCCAGCTCACCACCCAAGGCCGGGACAGAGGGGAATCAGCCCCAGCATTTT	CASSPPKAGTEGNQPQHF
TRBV12-3/TRBV12-4	-	-	TRBJ2-2	TGTGCCAGCAGTTCCGGCGGACTCTCCACCGGGGAGCTGTTTTTT	CASSSGGLSTGELFF
TRBV11-2	-	-	TRBJ1-3	TGTGCCAGCAGCTTCGGCAGGGAGGGGAACACCATATATTTT	CASSFGREGNTIYF
TRBV6-2/TRBV6-3	-	-	TRBJ2-1	TGTGCCAGCAGAAACATGGGCTACAATGAGCAGTTCTTC	CASRNMGYNEQFF
TRBV7-3	many	-	TRBJ1-1	TGTGCCAGCAGCTTACTACAAGGGTCTGAAGCTTTCTTT	CASSLLQGSEAFF
TRBV28	many	-	TRBJ1-2	TGTGCCAGCAGTTCCGGACTTAACTATGGCTACACCTTC	CASSSGLNYGYTF
TRBV6-1	-	-	TRBJ2-7	TGTGCCAGCGATCTGGGACTCAAGAACTACGAGCAGTACTTC	CASDLGLKNYEQYF
TRBV7-2	few	TRBD1	TRBJ1-5	TGTGCCAGCAGCTCCGGACAGGGGTTAGGTCAGCCCCAGCATTTT	CASSSGQGLGQPQHF
TRBV28	many	-	TRBJ1-2	TGTGCCAGCAGTTTTGATCCCGGGGCGGGGGGCTACACCTTC	CASSFDPGAGGYTF
TRBV6-2/TRBV6-3	-	-	TRBJ1-1	TGTGCCAGCAGTTACTCCCGGGGGGCGTGGAACACTGAAGCTTTCTTT	CASSYSRGAWNTEAFF
TRBV19	few	TRBD1	TRBJ1-4	TGTGCCAGTGCCCCCTGGACAGGGGGCGCGGGTGATGAAAAACTGTTTTTT	CASAPWTGGAGDEKLFF
TRBV6-1	few	-	TRBJ1-1	TGTGCCAGCAGGCAAGGAGTCATGAACACTGAAGCTTTCTTT	CASRQGVMNTEAFF
TRBV20-1	-	-	TRBJ1-1	TGCAGTGCTAGGGCTGGGGAGGCTGAAGCTTTCTTT	CSARAGEAEAFF
TRBV5-6	-	TRBD2	TRBJ2-7	TGTGCCAGCAGCCCTGTCGGGGGGAATCGCGAGCAGTACTTC	CASSPVGGNREQYF
TRBV6-1	-	-	TRBJ1-2	TGTGCCAGTGGGGGCAGGGGCGGTGGCTACACCTTC	CASGGRGGGYTF
TRBV28	-	-	TRBJ2-7	TGTGCCAGCAGTTTGGCGGGTTTTGGGGAGCAGTACTTC	CASSLAGFGEQYF
TRBV7-6	-	TRBD2	TRBJ2-3	TGTGCCAGCAGCCCACGGGAGGGGCTCTTTCAGTATTTT	CASSPREGLFQYF
TRBV2	-	-	TRBJ1-5	TGTGCCAGCAGAGCCGGGACAACAAGCAATCAGCCCCAGCATTTT	CASRAGTTSNQPQHF
TRBV7-9	-	TRBD2	TRBJ2-7	TGTGCCAGCGCGGGAGTCGGCGTGCAGTACTTC	CASAGVGVQYF
TRBV7-9	-	TRBD1	TRBJ2-4	TGTGCCAGCAGCACAGGACAGGGTGTTGCCAAAAACATTCAGTACTTC	CASSTGQGVAKNIQYF
TRBV28	many	-	TRBJ1-5	TGTGCCAGCAGTTTGGAGGTTGGGCCCCAGCATTTT	CASSLEVGPQHF
TRBV27	-	TRBD1	TRBJ2-2	TGTGCCAGCAGCCCAACAGGGGTAGCCACCGGGGAGCTGTTTTTT	CASSPTGVATGELFF
TRBV30	-	-	TRBJ1-6	TGTGCCTCAGAGGACGATAATAATTCACCCCTCCACTTT	CASEDDNNSPLHF
TRBV16	-	TRBD2	TRBJ2-7	TGTGCCAGCAGCCAAGCTAGCGGGAGTCCCGCCTACGAGCAGTACTTC	CASSQASGSPAYEQYF
TRBV30	many	TRBD2	TRBJ2-5	TGTGCCTGGAGCGGGGGGACCGCCCAAGAGACCCAGTACTTC	CAWSGGTAQETQYF
TRBV12-5	few	TRBD1	TRBJ2-6	TGTGCTATTCCGGGACAGGCCGTCTCTGGGGCCAACGTCCTGACTTTC	CAIPGQAVSGANVLTF
TRBV12-3/TRBV12-4	-	-	TRBJ2-2	TGTGCCAGCAGTTTACGGGCAGATGGGGGGGAGCTGTTTTTT	CASSLRADGGELFF
TRBV6-4	-	-	TRBJ1-2	TGTGCCAGCAGTGAGTCCCCACCGCGGGGCTACACCTTC	CASSESPPRGYTF
TRBV20-1	-	-	TRBJ2-7	TGCAGTGCTTCGGGGTGGACCTACGAGCAGTACTTC	CSASGWTYEQYF
TRBV3-1	-	-	TRBJ1-2	TGTGCCAGCAGCCAAGAACCCATAGTACCCGGCTACACCTTC	CASSQEPIVPGYTF
TRBV7-9	-	-	TRBJ1-2	TGTGCCAGCAGCTTATCCGCGGAGGGTGAAGGCTACACCTTC	CASSLSAEGEGYTF
TRBV6-1	-	-	TRBJ1-2	TGTGCCAGCAGATTACAGGTGGGGTCCTATGGCTACACCTTC	CASRLQVGSYGYTF
TRBV9	-	-	TRBJ2-7	TGTGCCAGCAGCGTCTCGGGGCAGGGGTCCTACGAGCAGTACTTC	CASSVSGQGSYEQYF
TRBV9	-	-	TRBJ1-2	TGTGCCAGCAGCGGAATCCGGGGAAACCGCCCTCATGGCTACACCTTC	CASSGIRGNRPHGYTF
TRBV28	many	TRBD2	TRBJ2-7	TGTGCCAGCAGTTCGCGGACTAGCGGGAGGTCTACGAAGCAGTACTTC	CASSSRTSGRSTKQYF
TRBV20-1	few	-	TRBJ1-2	TGCAGTGCTAGAGATGGAGGGCAGGGCGACTATGGCTACACCTTC	CSARDGGQGDYGYTF
TRBV5-1	few	-	TRBJ1-1	TGCGCCAGCAGCTTGGAACAGGGCTTGAACACTGAAGCTTTCTTT	CASSLEQGLNTEAFF
TRBV15	many	-	TRBJ1-2	TGTGCCACCAGCAGCTACAGGGAGGGCTCTGGCTACACCTTC	CATSSYREGSGYTF
TRBV27	-	-	TRBJ1-1	TGTGCCAGCAGTCCCTCGGGTAACTTGAACACTGAAGCTTTCTTT	CASSPSGNLNTEAFF